This T cell receptor (beta chain) appears in the sequencing data of a study of human T cells and chemical hapten exposure. Whole-study context: An approximately 2 cm by approximately 2 cm inner upper arm patch received 2% DPC for sensitization. Study-level findings and limits: Relative to controls, expanded TCRs formed significantly more large CDR3 similarity clusters.

The time point is: patch test 2, 6 weeks after DPC sensitization. Treatment denoted: therapeutic diphenylcyclopropenone sensitization with weekly scalp DPC. The study extracted total RNA from unfractionated whole blood. One entry per CDR3 protein results from TCRdb running MiXCR on the RACE reads. Of about 110,000 distinct CDR3 sequences in the sample, approximately 8.8% were seen once. This clonotype was seen many times. Its antigen is unidentified. The CDR3 does not end in the conserved phenylalanine or tryptophan, so this is likely a read error. The limits of the CDR3 on the DNA are not certain, so only TCRdb's listed CDR3 is given. The CDR3 has 14 residues if both end residues are counted. Germline V gene data show CDR1 as KGHSH and CDR2 as LQKENI.

The receptor comes from a woman aged 40-49 years with alopecia areata. Some clones in this sample may be carry-over from other donors' samples. The V and J genes are TRBV18 and TRBJ1-2; the table's D call of TRBD1 was not tested on the DNA. The starting material was whole blood, obtained in connection with sensitization to the hapten diphenylcyclopropenone (DPC). The CDR3 loop reads CASSPLPDTSPVLA.